This TCR beta chain is from a study of T-cell reconstitution after alpha-beta-depleted transplantation in children. This CDR3 comprises 16 residues. V gave up 1 base and J gave up 0 bases; unmatched junction bases: 3. The germline V gene encodes CDR1 SGHTA and CDR2 FQGNSA. Unique molecular identifiers were incorporated during preparation of the TCRbeta library. Via MiXCR, TCRdb re-called the PCR reads, giving one row per CDR3 protein. The sample holds approximately 27,000 distinct CDR3 sequences, 15% to 20% seen once. Study-wide results and caveats: Expanded graft clones numbering several hundred reportedly gave rise to alpha-beta T cells about two months after transplant. Newly produced T cells mostly provided counts and TCRbeta diversity after one year, as hyperexpanded clones declined.

As for this clonotype: The antigen is not known.

The sequence was obtained from a male patient aged 2-15 years who had a stem cell transplant for acute lymphoblastic leukemia, so the T cells may come from the graft donor. Sequencing used PBMCs, mostly from graft donor cells, obtained 60 days after TCRalphabeta/CD19-depleted stem cell transplant. This chain joins TRBV7-2 and TRBJ2-1; 7 bases are a match to TRBD1. CDR3 DNA: TGTGCCAGCAGCTTAGGGGCAGGGGGCTCCTACAATGAGCAGTTCTTC. Its translation is CASSLGAGGSYNEQFF.